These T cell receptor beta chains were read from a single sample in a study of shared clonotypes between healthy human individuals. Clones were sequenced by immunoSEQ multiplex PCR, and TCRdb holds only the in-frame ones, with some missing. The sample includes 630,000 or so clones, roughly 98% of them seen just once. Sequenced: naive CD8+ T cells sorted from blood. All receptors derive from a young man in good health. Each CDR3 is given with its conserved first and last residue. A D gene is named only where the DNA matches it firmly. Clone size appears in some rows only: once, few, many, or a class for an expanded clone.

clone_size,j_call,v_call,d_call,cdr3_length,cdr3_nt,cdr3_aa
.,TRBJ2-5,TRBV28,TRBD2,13,TGTGCCACCGAGGGCGGGAGACAAGAGACCCAGTACTTC,CATEGGRQETQYF
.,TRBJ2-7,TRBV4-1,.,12,TGCGCCAGCAGCCAAGACGGTTACGAGCAGTACTTC,CASSQDGYEQYF
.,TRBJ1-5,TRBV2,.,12,TGTGCCAGCCGGGACTCCAATCAGCCCCAGCATTTT,CASRDSNQPQHF
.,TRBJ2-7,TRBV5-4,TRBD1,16,TGTGCCAGCAGCGCCCCAGGACAGGGGCCCTCCTACGAGCAGTACTTC,CASSAPGQGPSYEQYF
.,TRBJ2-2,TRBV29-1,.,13,TGCAGCGTCGTAACAGAGAACACCGGGGAGCTGTTTTTT,CSVVTENTGELFF
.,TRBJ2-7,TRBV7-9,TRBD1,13,TGTGCCAGCAGCGACAGGGGTAGCGACGAGCAGTACTTC,CASSDRGSDEQYF
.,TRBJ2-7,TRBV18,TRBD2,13,TGTGCCAGCTCACCAGTAGCGGGCTACGAGCAGTACTTC,CASSPVAGYEQYF
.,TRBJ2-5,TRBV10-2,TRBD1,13,TGCGCCAGCTGGGACAGGGACGGTGAGACCCAGTACTTC,CASWDRDGETQYF
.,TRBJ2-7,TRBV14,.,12,TGTGCCAGCAGCCAGGTGGTCTACGAGCAGTACTTC,CASSQVVYEQYF
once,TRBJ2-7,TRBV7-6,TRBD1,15,TGTGCCAGCAGACCCACCGGGACAGGGGAGACCGAGCAGTACTTC,CASRPTGTGETEQYF
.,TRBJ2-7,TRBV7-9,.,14,TGTGCCAGCAGCTTAGCGGATGTGGCCTACGAGCAGTACTTC,CASSLADVAYEQYF
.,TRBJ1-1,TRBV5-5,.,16,TGTGCCAGCAGCTTGTACTACCCAGTGGGGGCCACTGAAGCTTTCTTT,CASSLYYPVGATEAFF
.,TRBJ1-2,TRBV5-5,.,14,TGTGCCAGCAGCTTGGGTAGCCAAGGTCTTGGCTACACCTTC,CASSLGSQGLGYTF
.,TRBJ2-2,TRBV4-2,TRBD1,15,TGTGCCAGCAGCCACGGGACAGGAAACACCGGGGAGCTGTTTTTT,CASSHGTGNTGELFF
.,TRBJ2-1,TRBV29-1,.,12,TGCAGCGTTAAGACTCCCGACAATGAGCAGTTCTTC,CSVKTPDNEQFF
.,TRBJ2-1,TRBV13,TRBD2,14,TGTGCCAGCAGCTCCGGTGGACTAGCCAGCATCCCGTTCTTC,CASSSGGLASIPFF
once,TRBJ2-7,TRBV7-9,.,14,TGTGCCAGCAGCCCCCCGGACAGAGGCTACGAGCAGTACTTC,CASSPPDRGYEQYF
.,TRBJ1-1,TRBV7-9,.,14,TGTGCCAGCAGCCCTACTCGGGGTGGGGCTGAAGCTTTCTTT,CASSPTRGGAEAFF
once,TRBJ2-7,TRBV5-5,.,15,TGTGCCAGCAGCTTGTGGCCTAGCGATCACTACGAGCAGTACTTC,CASSLWPSDHYEQYF
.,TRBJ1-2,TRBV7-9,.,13,TGTGCCAGCAGCTTAGAAGAAAACTATGGCTACACCTTC,CASSLEENYGYTF
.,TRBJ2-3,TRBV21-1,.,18,TGTGCCAGCAGCACCAGGTCCCCTTGGGGAGGGCCCCCAGATACGCAGTATTTT,CASSTRSPWGGPPDTQYF
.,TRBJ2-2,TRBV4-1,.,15,TGCGCCAGCAAGGCGGCAGGGGCCTATACCGGGGAGCTGTTTTTT,CASKAAGAYTGELFF
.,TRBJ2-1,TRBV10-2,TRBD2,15,TGCGCCAGCAGTGATTTGCGGGAGTCCTACAATGAGCAGTTCTTC,CASSDLRESYNEQFF
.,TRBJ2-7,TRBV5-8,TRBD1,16,TGTGCCAGCAGCTTGCCTCCACAGGGGGCGCACTACGAGCAGTACTTC,CASSLPPQGAHYEQYF
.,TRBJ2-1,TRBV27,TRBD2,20,TGTGCCAGCAGTAACCGGGTCCCGGGACTAGCGGGAGGGCCGCGGAATGAGCAGTTCTTC,CASSNRVPGLAGGPRNEQFF
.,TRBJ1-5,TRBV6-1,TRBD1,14,TGTGCCAGCAGCCTGACAGGGACAAATCAGCCCCAGCATTTT,CASSLTGTNQPQHF
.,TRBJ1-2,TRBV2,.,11,TGTGCCAGCAGTGACACCTATGGCTACACCTTC,CASSDTYGYTF
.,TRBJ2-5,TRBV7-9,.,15,TGTGCCAGCAGCCCACAACTACCGAGTTGGGAGACCCAGTACTTC,CASSPQLPSWETQYF
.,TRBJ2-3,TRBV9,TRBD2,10,TGTGCCAGCGCGGGAGTGACGCAGTATTTT,CASAGVTQYF
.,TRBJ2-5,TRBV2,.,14,TGTGCCAGCAGTGAAGGCCCCCACGGAGAGACCCAGTACTTC,CASSEGPHGETQYF
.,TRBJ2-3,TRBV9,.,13,TGTGCCAGCAAGGGCAGCTTATCAGATACGCAGTATTTT,CASKGSLSDTQYF
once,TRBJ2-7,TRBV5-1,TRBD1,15,TGCGCCAGCAGCCTGGGACAGGGCCTTTCCTACGAGCAGTACTTC,CASSLGQGLSYEQYF
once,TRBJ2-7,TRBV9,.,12,TGTGCCAGCAGCGCCGGGACCCACGAGCAGTACTTC,CASSAGTHEQYF
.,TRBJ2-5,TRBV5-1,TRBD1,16,TGCGCCAGCAGCGGGGTTCAGGGGGTGAGTCAAGAGACCCAGTACTTC,CASSGVQGVSQETQYF
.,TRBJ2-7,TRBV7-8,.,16,TGTGCCAGCAGCTTAGCGCGGGCCTCGGGCTCCTACGAGCAGTACTTC,CASSLARASGSYEQYF
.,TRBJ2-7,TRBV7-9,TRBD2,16,TGTGCCAGCAGCCGAGGGACTAGCGGTTTTCACTACGAGCAGTACTTC,CASSRGTSGFHYEQYF
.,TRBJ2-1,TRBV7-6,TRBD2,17,TGTGCCAGCAGCTTATTAGTTGGGACTAGGGAAAACAATGAGCAGTTCTTC,CASSLLVGTRENNEQFF
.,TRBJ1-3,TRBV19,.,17,TGTGCCAGTAGTCTCCCTCCCCTAACAGGGTACGGATACACCATATATTTT,CASSLPPLTGYGYTIYF
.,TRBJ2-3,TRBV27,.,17,TGTGCCAGCAGTTTAACCCTCCATCCAACACCCCCAGATACGCAGTATTTT,CASSLTLHPTPPDTQYF